This section outlines one T cell receptor beta chain sequence together with its context. What it binds is unknown. The CDR3 length is 15 residues. The germline V gene has CDR1 SEHNR and CDR2 FQNEAQ (reference sequence). V was pared by 5 bases and J by 6 bases, with 14 bases between. TCR alpha and TCR beta cDNA libraries carrying sample barcodes and UMIs came from 5'RACE with constant-segment primers. TCRdb reprocessed the 5' RACE reads via MiXCR and lists one record per CDR3 protein. The data show about 250,000 distinct CDR3 sequences, approximately 15% seen once. This sample was taken from a study of T-cell memory formation after mild COVID-19. Whole-study context: TCR clustering was largely donor specific.

Study results and limitations: Memory from before infection featured some responding clones, which suggests cross-reactive memory joined.

The sequenced sample consisted of PBMCs or a T cell subset sorted from them (not recorded which). The sequence derives from an adult woman who had mild COVID-19 (a few samples of this study predate the infection). Cell type and time point are not known. The rearrangement uses TRBV7-9 and TRBJ1-6, with D tentatively TRBD1 (5 bases). The CDR3 bases are TGTGCCAGCAGCCCGGGGACTTTGTTTAATTCACCCCTCCACTTT. It is translated as CASSPGTLFNSPLHF.